The source of this TCR beta chain is a study of cytomegalovirus exposure and HLA in healthy donors. The PCR ran on 60 Vbeta and 13 Jbeta primers. Per the original data handling: Later reanalysis found approximately 80 million unique TCR beta chains, around 9.9 million of them shared. Produced via immunoSEQ multiplex PCR; TCRdb's table is partial and in-frame only. V, J and clone size are those of that table, while D and trimming were read from the DNA. The sample comprises about 150,000 clones, approximately 77% of which are singletons, and roughly 2% rests with the top ten. Per the germline V gene, CDR1 is SGHRS and CDR2 is YFSETQ. V was cut by 0 bases and J by 1 base, with 7 bases left in between. This CDR3 is built from 14 residues.

The sequenced sample was PBMCs. This receptor was obtained from a man under 40 in good health and CMV-seronegative. The chain links TRBV5-1 to TRBJ2-5; weak D call: TRBD1 (5 bases). The CDR3, as DNA: TGCGCCAGCAGCTTGGAAGGGGTCCAAGAGACCCAGTACTTC. Translated: CASSLEGVQETQYF.